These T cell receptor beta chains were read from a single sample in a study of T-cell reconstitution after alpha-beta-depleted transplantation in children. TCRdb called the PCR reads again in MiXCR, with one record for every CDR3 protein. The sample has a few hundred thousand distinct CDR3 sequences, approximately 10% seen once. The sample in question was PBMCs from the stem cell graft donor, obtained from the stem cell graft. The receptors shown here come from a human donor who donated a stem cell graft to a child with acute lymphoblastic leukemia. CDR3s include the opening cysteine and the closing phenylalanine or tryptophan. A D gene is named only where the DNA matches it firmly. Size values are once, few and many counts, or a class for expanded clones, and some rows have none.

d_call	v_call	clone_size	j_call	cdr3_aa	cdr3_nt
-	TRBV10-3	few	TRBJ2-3	CAISESGTQYF	TGTGCCATCAGTGAGTCCGGTACGCAGTATTTT
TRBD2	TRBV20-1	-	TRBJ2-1	CSARPGLADNEQFF	TGCAGTGCTAGACCGGGACTAGCGGACAATGAGCAGTTCTTC
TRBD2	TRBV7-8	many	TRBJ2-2	CASSLGRDGELFF	TGTGCCAGCAGCCTCGGGAGGGACGGGGAGCTGTTTTTT
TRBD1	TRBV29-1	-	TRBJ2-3	CSVASGQGNTQYF	TGCAGCGTCGCATCCGGACAGGGGAACACGCAGTATTTT
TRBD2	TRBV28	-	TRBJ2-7	CASSLWRLAGLQTYEQYF	TGTGCCAGCAGTTTATGGCGGCTAGCGGGTCTCCAGACCTACGAGCAGTACTTC
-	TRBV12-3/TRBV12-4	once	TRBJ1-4	CASSPTGTNEKLFF	TGTGCCAGCAGTCCGACAGGAACAAATGAAAAACTGTTTTTT
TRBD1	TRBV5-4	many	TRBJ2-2	CASSPGQPNTGELFF	TGTGCCAGCAGCCCGGGACAGCCAAACACCGGGGAGCTGTTTTTT
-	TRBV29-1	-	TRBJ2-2	CSVADLETGELFF	TGCAGCGTTGCCGATTTGGAAACCGGGGAGCTGTTTTTT
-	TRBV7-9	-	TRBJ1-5	CASSRVGQPQHF	TGTGCCAGCAGCAGGGTTGGTCAGCCCCAGCATTTT
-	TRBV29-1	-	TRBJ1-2	CSVEVDGIGGYTF	TGCAGCGTTGAAGTCGACGGAATAGGAGGCTACACCTTC
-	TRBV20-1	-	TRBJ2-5	CSATSKKWGRQRETQYF	TGCAGTGCCACATCTAAAAAGTGGGGGCGGCAGAGGGAGACCCAGTACTTC
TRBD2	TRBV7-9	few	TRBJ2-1	CASTSGTSGNEQFF	TGTGCCAGCACCTCCGGGACTAGCGGCAATGAGCAGTTCTTC
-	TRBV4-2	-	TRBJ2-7	CASSQKVDTRDYEQYF	TGTGCCAGCAGCCAAAAGGTGGACACCCGGGACTACGAGCAGTACTTC
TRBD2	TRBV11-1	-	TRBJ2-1	CASTDGGGGRWRGEQFF	TGTGCCAGCACCGACGGGGGGGGCGGGAGATGGAGAGGGGAGCAGTTCTTC
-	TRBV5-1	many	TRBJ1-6	CASSPQGIGNSPLHF	TGCGCCAGCAGCCCGCAGGGAATCGGGAACTCACCCCTCCACTTT
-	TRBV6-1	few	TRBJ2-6	CASRSRTSSGANVLTF	TGTGCCAGCAGATCCCGGACAAGCTCTGGGGCCAACGTCCTGACTTTC
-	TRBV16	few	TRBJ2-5	CASSLQARQEPQYF	TGTGCCAGCAGCTTGCAGGCTAGACAAGAGCCCCAGTACTTC
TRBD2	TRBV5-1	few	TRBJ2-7	CASSFSGGHDGQYF	TGCGCCAGCAGCTTTAGCGGGGGGCACGATGGGCAGTACTTC
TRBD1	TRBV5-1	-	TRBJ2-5	CASSLDGQGQETQYF	TGCGCCAGCAGCTTGGACGGACAGGGCCAAGAGACCCAGTACTTC
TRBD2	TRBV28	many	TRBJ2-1	CASGQAGLAGDEQFF	TGTGCCAGCGGGCAAGCGGGACTAGCGGGGGATGAGCAGTTCTTC
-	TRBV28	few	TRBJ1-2	CASTRQTDYGYTF	TGTGCCAGCACCCGACAGACTGACTATGGCTACACCTTC
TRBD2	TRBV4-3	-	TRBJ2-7	CASSQWEREGNEQYF	TGCGCCAGCAGCCAATGGGAGCGGGAAGGTAACGAGCAGTACTTC
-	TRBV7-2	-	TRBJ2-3	CASSRTPGPSTDTQYF	TGTGCCAGCAGCCGGACACCCGGACCTAGCACAGATACGCAGTATTTT
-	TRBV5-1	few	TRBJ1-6	CASSLEIPGEFSYNSPLHF	TGCGCCAGCAGCTTGGAAATACCAGGGGAGTTCTCCTATAATTCACCCCTCCACTTT
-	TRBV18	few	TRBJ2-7	CASSLRGSASTYEQYF	TGTGCCAGCTCACTCCGGGGTAGCGCTAGCACCTACGAGCAGTACTTC
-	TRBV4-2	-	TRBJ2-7	CASSQEEGSASYEQYF	TGTGCCAGCAGCCAAGAAGAGGGATCGGCGTCCTACGAGCAGTACTTC
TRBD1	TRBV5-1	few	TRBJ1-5	CASSLGGQGDNQPQHF	TGCGCCAGCAGCTTGGGGGGACAGGGGGACAATCAGCCCCAGCATTTT
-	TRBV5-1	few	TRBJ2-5	CASSLASVQETQYF	TGCGCCAGCAGCTTGGCCTCTGTGCAAGAGACCCAGTACTTC
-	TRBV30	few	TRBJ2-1	CAWARGRNEQFF	TGTGCCTGGGCCAGGGGGAGGAATGAGCAGTTCTTC
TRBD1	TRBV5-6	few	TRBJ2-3	CASSFCPGQGPDTQYF	TGTGCCAGCAGCTTCTGCCCGGGACAGGGGCCAGATACGCAGTATTTT
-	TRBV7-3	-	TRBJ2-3	CASSLRGARDTQYF	TGTGCCAGCAGCTTAAGGGGGGCGAGGGATACGCAGTATTTT
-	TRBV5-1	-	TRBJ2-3	CASSFLPGTSTDTQYF	TGCGCCAGCAGCTTTTTACCCGGGACTAGCACAGATACGCAGTATTTT
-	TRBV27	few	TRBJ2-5	CASTLSSGETQYF	TGTGCCAGCACCCTCTCGAGCGGAGAGACCCAGTACTTC
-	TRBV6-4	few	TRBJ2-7	CASSERGRGPYEQYF	TGTGCCAGCAGCGAACGGGGACGTGGACCCTACGAGCAGTACTTC
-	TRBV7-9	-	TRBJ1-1	CASSLGIANTEAFF	TGTGCCAGCAGCTTAGGTATAGCTAACACTGAAGCTTTCTTT
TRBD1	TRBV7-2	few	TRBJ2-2	CASSLEGTGGPGELFF	TGTGCCAGCAGCTTAGAGGGGACAGGGGGGCCCGGGGAGCTGTTTTTT
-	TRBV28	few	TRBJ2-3	CASSLLSRGNTDTQYF	TGTGCCAGCAGTTTACTCTCTCGGGGGAACACAGATACGCAGTATTTT
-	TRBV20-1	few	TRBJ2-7	CSAYGVSGAYEQYF	TGCAGTGCTTACGGGGTGTCTGGGGCCTACGAGCAGTACTTC
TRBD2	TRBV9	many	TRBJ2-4	CASSPPVPGGDIQYF	TGTGCCAGCAGCCCTCCAGTCCCGGGAGGGGACATTCAGTACTTC
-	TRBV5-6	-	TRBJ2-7	CASSFLTARGEQYF	TGTGCCAGCAGCTTTCTGACAGCGCGGGGCGAGCAGTACTTC
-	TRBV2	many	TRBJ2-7	CASTTTVLFYEQYF	TGTGCCAGCACGACTACAGTATTGTTCTACGAGCAGTACTTC
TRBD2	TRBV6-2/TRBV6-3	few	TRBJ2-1	CASSRGLAGGTNEQFF	TGTGCCAGCAGTAGGGGACTAGCGGGAGGGACCAATGAGCAGTTCTTC